Shown below are 30 T cell receptor beta chains from a single sample sequenced in a study of CD8 T cells in ankylosing spondylitis. TCRdb recomputed calls from the 5' RACE reads with MiXCR, one row per CDR3 protein. The sample records around 150,000 distinct CDR3 sequences, 18% being singletons. The source material was blood, either unsorted or a sorted T cell fraction (not recorded which). These receptor sequences come from a male donor with ankylosing spondylitis or in good health (not recorded which).

This clonotype was observed at least ten times. V usage is TRBV20-1 and J usage is TRBJ2-1; 7 positions match TRBD2. The CDR3 runs to 14 residues. The germline V gene encodes CDR1 DFQATT and CDR2 SNEGSKA (reference sequence). The ends lost 3 bases at V and 7 bases at J; junction bases unmatched: 9. CDR3 region: CSARRAGDRNEQFF. CDR3 sequence (DNA): TGCAGTGCTAGGAGGGCGGGAGATCGGAATGAGCAGTTCTTC.

Of note for this clonotype: A much bigger clone sits one base away, suggesting this may be a read error. The chain couples TRBV9 to TRBJ2-1; 10 nucleotides match TRBD2. The V segment lost 4 bases and the J segment 6 bases; nucleotides outside the gene matches: 7. The CDR3 is 15 residues long. The germline gives CDR1 SGDLS, CDR2 YYNGEE. The CDR3 region is CASSFGTSGTNEQFF. In DNA, the CDR3 is TGTGCCAGCAGCTTCGGAACTAGCGGGACCAATGAGCAGTTCTTC. Full variable domain (missing parts from reference TRBV9 and TRBJ2-1): DSGVTQTPKHLITATGQRVTLRCSPRSGDLSVYWYQQSLDQGLQFLIQYYNGEERAKGNILERFSAQQFPDLHSELNLSSLELGDSALYFCASSFGTSGTNEQFFGPGTRLTVL.

The CDR3 protein is CASSTVGDTQYF. The CDR3 region has the DNA TGTGCCAGCAGCACCGTAGGGGATACGCAGTATTTT. The V call is TRBV5-5, the J call TRBJ2-3; D not resolved. This CDR3 has 12 amino acids. Germline values: CDR1 SGHKS, CDR2 YYEKEE (reference sequence). Trimming pared 4 bases from V and 6 bases from J, leaving 9 bases between.

The CDR3 DNA follows: TGCAGTGCTCCCCTGACTAGCGGGAGGGCCTTATCCAATGAGCAGTTCTTC. Encoded protein: CSAPLTSGRALSNEQFF. The V gene is TRBV20-1, the J gene TRBJ2-1; 14 bases align to TRBD2. The CDR3 sequence is 17 residues long. Germline V gene lookup returns CDR1 DFQATT and CDR2 SNEGSKA (reference sequence). Trimming at V came to 5 bases and at J to 6 bases, leaving 12 bases not matched to a gene.

This clonotype was detected only a few times. The chain carries TRBV15 and TRBJ1-2, with D tentatively TRBD1 (6 bases). This CDR3 has 13 residues. The V end lost 9 bases, the J end lost 4 bases, and 15 bases lay between the germline ends. Per the germline V gene, CDR1 is LNHNV and CDR2 is YYDKDF (reference sequence). The CDR3 DNA reads as TGTGCCACAAGGGGGGAATTGGTCTATGGCTACACCTTC. The encoded protein is CATRGELVYGYTF.

This clonotype was counted between two and nine times. The rearrangement joins TRBV5-6 to TRBJ2-1; D gene ambiguous. Looked up from germline, CDR1 is SGHDT and CDR2 is YYEEEE. V shed 0 bases and J shed 5 bases, with 9 bases lying between them. CDR3 length equals 14 residues. The CDR3 bases are TGTGCCAGCAGCTTGGAGCTCTACCACAATGAGCAGTTCTTC. This encodes CASSLELYHNEQFF.

This clonotype was picked up many times. The chain uses TRBV20-1 and TRBJ1-5; perhaps TRBD1 as D (5 bases). Germline loops: CDR1 DFQATT, CDR2 SNEGSKA (reference sequence). The CDR3 has 13 amino acids. Deletions cut 5 bases from V and 6 bases from J, with 14 bases between. The chain's CDR3 is CSAHQGVGQPQHF. CDR3 bases: TGCAGTGCTCACCAGGGTGTAGGTCAGCCCCAGCATTTT.

This clonotype was recorded many times. The chain employs TRBV6-1 and TRBJ1-1, with D unresolved. CDR3 length: 14 amino acids. Looked up from germline, CDR1 is MNHNS and CDR2 is SASEGT. Trimming shortened V by 11 bases and J by 7 bases, and 23 bases separated the two germline ends. CDR3 coding DNA: TGTGCCTCCACCCAACTATGGGAGGGCGGTGAAGCTTTCTTT. This codes for CASTQLWEGGEAFF.

This clonotype was seen once. With a much larger clone just one base away, this may be a read error. The V and J genes are TRBV3-1 and TRBJ2-3, with D possibly TRBD1 on 6 matching bases. In germline, CDR1 is LGHDT, CDR2 YNNKEL (reference sequence). The CDR3 extends over 15 amino acids. CDR3 region: CACSPSGQRTDTQYF. In nucleotides, the CDR3 is TGTGCCTGCAGCCCCAGTGGACAGCGCACAGATACGCAGTATTTT.

At least ten counts were recorded for this clonotype. The V call is TRBV12-3 or TRBV12-4, the J call TRBJ2-7; D ambiguous. The CDR3 consists of 14 residues. V lost 2 bases and J 6 bases, leaving 14 bases between the germline ends. The CDR3 reads CASSLSGEKSEQYF. CDR3 coding DNA: TGTGCCAGCAGTTTATCCGGCGAAAAGTCCGAGCAGTACTTC.

The V call is TRBV18, the J call TRBJ2-2; 10 bases map to TRBD2. CDR1 and CDR2 from the germline V gene are KGHSH and LQKENI. After removal of 0 bases from V and 4 bases from J, the junction contained 2 bases not matched to a gene. This CDR3 spans 16 amino acids. In DNA form, the CDR3 reads TGTGCCAGCTCACCACCTTCTAGCGGGAGCACCGGGGAGCTGTTTTTT. Amino acid sequence: CASSPPSSGSTGELFF.

J is TRBJ2-7 and V is TRBV29-1; 10 nucleotides agree with TRBD1. V was pared by 2 bases and J by 3 bases, with 4 bases of the junction left unmatched. This CDR3 has 14 residues. Looked up from germline, CDR1 is SQVTM and CDR2 is ANQGSEA. The CDR3 sequence: CSVELGDRGYEQYF. Written as DNA, the CDR3 is TGCAGCGTTGAATTGGGGGACAGGGGCTACGAGCAGTACTTC.

This clonotype was seen more than once but under ten times. V gene TRBV28 combines with J gene TRBJ2-2; TRBD1 aligns across 8 bases. Germline CDR1 is MDHEN and CDR2 is SYDVKM. Unmatched junction bases numbered 15, after V lost 6 bases and J lost 6 bases. CDR3 length: 17 residues. DNA of the CDR3: TGTGCCAGCAGCCCTCTTCGTGGACAGGGTTTCGCCGGGGAGCTGTTTTTT. This codes for CASSPLRGQGFAGELFF.

This clonotype came up many times. The DNA for the CDR3 is TGCGCCAGCAGCTTTGACATCTACGAGCAGTACTTC. It translates to CASSFDIYEQYF. The gene calls are TRBV5-1 and TRBJ2-7; no firm D call. The CDR3 has 12 residues. Trimming stripped 2 bases from V and 3 bases from J, with 6 bases between. Germline lookup yields CDR1 SGHRS and CDR2 YFSETQ.

This clonotype was detected a few times. The chain couples TRBV6-5 to TRBJ1-1; perhaps TRBD1 as D (5 bases). The V gene lost 0 bases and the J gene lost 0 bases, with 14 bases spanning the gap. This CDR3 contains 17 residues. Germline-derived CDR1 and CDR2 are MNHEY and SVGAGI. Here the CDR3 DNA reads TGTGCCAGCAGTTACTCGGCAGGGCCTCGATTGAACACTGAAGCTTTCTTT. Its translation: CASSYSAGPRLNTEAFF.

This clonotype was picked up many times. The CDR3 nucleotides are TGTGCCATCCGGGGGGGACTTGATTTAGATACGCAGTATTTT. Translated: CAIRGGLDLDTQYF. V is TRBV10-3 and J is TRBJ2-3, with 8 positions matching TRBD2. There are 14 residues in the CDR3. V shed 8 bases, J shed 5 bases, and the junction held 9 bases outside the gene matches. Germline values: CDR1 ENHRY, CDR2 SYGVKD.

The sample holds one count of this clonotype. V and J are TRBV6-1 and TRBJ1-1; 7 positions match TRBD1. V was pared by 3 bases and J by 5 bases, with 9 bases of the junction left unmatched. The CDR3 has 15 amino acids. Germline CDR1 reads MNHNS; CDR2 reads SASEGT. CDR3 sequence reads: CASSDALQGLTEAFF. CDR3 nucleotide sequence: TGTGCCAGCAGTGACGCATTACAGGGGCTAACTGAAGCTTTCTTT.

The table lists this clonotype with many counts. The J gene is TRBJ2-2, the V gene TRBV24-1; possible D gene TRBD1, 6 bases. The CDR3 runs to 14 residues. Germline V CDR1 and CDR2: KGHDR, SFDVKD. V dropped 9 bases and J dropped 6 bases, with 16 bases sitting between them. In nucleotides, the CDR3 is TGTGCCACCGGGCGGGCAGGGACACCCGGGGAGCTGTTTTTT. Residues: CATGRAGTPGELFF.

This clonotype has a count of ten or more. The rearrangement links TRBV20-1 to TRBJ2-7; D tentatively reads TRBD1 or TRBD2 (6 bases each). CDR3 length: 12 residues. V was trimmed by 6 bases and J by 3 bases, leaving 12 bases between them. Germline V gene sequence: CDR1 DFQATT, CDR2 SNEGSKA (reference sequence). The CDR3 here is CSARGAGYEQYF. For the CDR3, the DNA is TGCAGTGCGAGGGGGGCCGGCTACGAGCAGTACTTC.

This clonotype has at least ten counts. The rearrangement joins TRBV24-1 to TRBJ1-5; 8 bases agree with TRBD1. This CDR3 has 15 residues. Trimming cost V 5 bases and J 2 bases; bases outside gene matches: 4. Looked up from germline, CDR1 is KGHDR and CDR2 is SFDVKD. The CDR3 nucleotides read TGTGCCACCAGTGGCGGACAGGGTCGCAATCAGCCCCAGCATTTT. Encoded protein: CATSGGQGRNQPQHF.

V and J are TRBV12-3 or TRBV12-4 and TRBJ2-5; the match to TRBD1 covers 9 bases. The junction had 7 bases not matched to a gene; V was cut back by 7 bases and J by 4 bases. The CDR3 extends over 14 amino acids. The CDR3 sequence is CASTGQGMTETQYF. CDR3 bases: TGTGCCAGCACCGGACAGGGGATGACAGAGACCCAGTACTTC.

This clonotype was detected ten times or more. The CDR3 sequence is CASSLDLYLRSRNTEAFF. Written as DNA, the CDR3 is TGTGCCAGCAGCTTGGATCTGTATCTCAGGTCGAGGAACACTGAAGCTTTCTTT. This chain links TRBV5-5 with TRBJ1-1, with D uncertain. The V end was cut by 0 bases, the J end by 1 base, with 19 bases between. The CDR3 extends over 18 amino acids. Germline lookup yields CDR1 SGHKS and CDR2 YYEKEE (reference sequence).

This clonotype appeared a few times. This chain joins TRBV27 and TRBJ2-5; 14 bases are shared with TRBD2. The germline V gene has CDR1 MNHEY and CDR2 SMNVEV (reference sequence). There are 19 residues in the CDR3. The junction had 13 bases not matched to a gene; V was cut back by 4 bases and J by 3 bases. The CDR3 DNA reads as TGTGCCAGCAGTTACAAGCCCGGGACTAGCGGGAGACAGAAAGAGACCCAGTACTTC. This gives the protein CASSYKPGTSGRQKETQYF.

Only a few counts were recorded for this clonotype. V and J are TRBV7-2 and TRBJ2-3, with 15 nucleotides matching TRBD2. The junction had 0 bases not matched to a gene; V was cut back by 5 bases and J by 0 bases. Germline V CDR1 and CDR2: SGHTA, FQGNSA. CDR3 size: 16 residues. CDR3 bases: TGTGCCAGCAGCGGGACTAGCGGGAGGAGCACAGATACGCAGTATTTT. Residues: CASSGTSGRSTDTQYF.

Ten or more counts support this clonotype. The chain joins TRBV20-1 to TRBJ2-1; D unresolved. The CDR3 runs to 12 residues. Germline V gives CDR1 DFQATT, CDR2 SNEGSKA (reference sequence). The V and J ends lost 5 bases and 8 bases respectively, with 13 bases between them. This chain's CDR3 is CSAVVSLHEQFF. CDR3 nucleotide sequence: TGCAGTGCTGTTGTTAGCCTGCATGAGCAGTTCTTC.

This sequence joins TRBV29-1 and TRBJ2-5; 12 bases fit TRBD2. In germline, CDR1 is SQVTM, CDR2 ANQGSEA. Trimming took 6 bases from V and 2 from J; bases not matched to a gene: 7. This CDR3 has 15 residues. CDR3 loop: CSVSLTSGSQETQYF. The CDR3 DNA is TGCAGCGTGTCCTTGACTAGCGGGAGTCAAGAGACCCAGTACTTC.

In its sample, this clonotype was seen a few times. The chain is built from TRBV7-9 and TRBJ2-4; TRBD1 might be the D (6 bases). This CDR3 has 16 amino acids. Germline V gene lookup returns CDR1 SEHNR and CDR2 FQNEAQ (reference sequence). Trimming took 5 bases from V and 0 from J, leaving 14 bases between them. The CDR3 loop is CASSDTGRLAKNIQYF. CDR3 coding DNA: TGTGCCAGCAGCGATACAGGGAGATTAGCCAAAAACATTCAGTACTTC.

Here the CDR3 reads CRARAPGLAERGNTGELFF. CDR3 nucleotides: TGCAGGGCTCGGGCCCCCGGCTTAGCGGAGCGGGGAAACACCGGGGAGCTGTTTTTT. The gene calls are TRBV20-1 and TRBJ2-2, with TRBD2 matching 7 bases. CDR1 is DFQATT, CDR2 SNEGSKA, per germline (reference sequence). The CDR3 spans 19 residues.

Points on this clonotype: A much larger clone lies one base from this, so it may be a read error. The chain is built from TRBV28 and TRBJ2-1; 7 positions agree with TRBD2. Germline assignment: CDR1 MDHEN and CDR2 SYDVKM. The CDR3 runs 17 residues. Trimming at V came to 4 bases and at J to 3 bases, leaving 12 bases not matched to a gene. In nucleotides, the CDR3 is TGTGCCAGCAGTTCTTCCGGGACTAACGGGATCTACAATGAGCAGTTCTTC. The encoded protein is CASSSSGTNGIYNEQFF.

In its sample, this clonotype was seen many times. For the CDR3, the DNA is TGCAGTGCTCGGCCCGCGGGTACTGCAACTAATGAAAAACTGTTTTTT. Translation: CSARPAGTATNEKLFF. J is TRBJ1-4 and V is TRBV20-1; D is undetermined. The CDR3 is 16 amino acids. V was pared by 5 bases and J by 0 bases, with 16 bases between. Germline assignment: CDR1 DFQATT and CDR2 SNEGSKA (reference sequence).